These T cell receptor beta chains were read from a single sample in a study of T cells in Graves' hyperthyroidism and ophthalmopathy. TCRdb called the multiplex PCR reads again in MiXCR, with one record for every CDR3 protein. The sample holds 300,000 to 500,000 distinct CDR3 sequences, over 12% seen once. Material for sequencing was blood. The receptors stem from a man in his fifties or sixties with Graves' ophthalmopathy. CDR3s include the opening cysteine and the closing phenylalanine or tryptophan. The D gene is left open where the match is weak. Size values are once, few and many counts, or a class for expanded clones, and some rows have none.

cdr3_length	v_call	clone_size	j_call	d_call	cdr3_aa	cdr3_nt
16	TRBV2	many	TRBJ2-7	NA	CASSEFGTRNSYEQYF	TGTGCCAGCAGTGAATTTGGGACAAGAAACTCCTACGAGCAGTACTTC
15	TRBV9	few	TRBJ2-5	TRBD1	CASSPGPGGVETQYF	TGTGCCAGCAGCCCCGGCCCAGGGGGCGTAGAGACCCAGTACTTC
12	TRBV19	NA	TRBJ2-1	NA	CASSDLAREQFF	TGTGCCAGTAGCGACCTAGCACGGGAGCAGTTCTTC
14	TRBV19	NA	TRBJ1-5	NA	CASSTLGGGQPQHF	TGTGCCAGTAGTACATTGGGGGGCGGTCAGCCCCAGCATTTT
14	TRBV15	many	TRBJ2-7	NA	CATSREQHSYEQYF	TGTGCCACCAGCAGAGAACAGCACTCCTACGAGCAGTACTTC
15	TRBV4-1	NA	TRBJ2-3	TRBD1	CASSLQGPGTDTQYF	TGCGCCAGCAGCTTACAGGGGCCCGGCACAGATACGCAGTATTTT
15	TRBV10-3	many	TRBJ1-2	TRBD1	CAISETGGGDYGYTF	TGTGCCATCAGTGAGACAGGGGGCGGCGACTATGGCTACACCTTC
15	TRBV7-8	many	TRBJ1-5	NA	CASSLDQGMGQPQHF	TGTGCCAGCAGCTTAGATCAGGGGATGGGGCAGCCCCAGCATTTT
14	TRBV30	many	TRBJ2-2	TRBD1	CASSRTGTSWELFF	TGTGCCTCCTCCCGGACAGGGACCTCTTGGGAGCTGTTTTTT
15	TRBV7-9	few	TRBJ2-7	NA	CASSLYPAALGEQYF	TGTGCCAGCAGCTTATACCCAGCGGCATTGGGCGAGCAGTACTTC
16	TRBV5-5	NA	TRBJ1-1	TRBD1	CASSADRGLWNTEAFF	TGTGCCAGCAGCGCCGACAGGGGGCTCTGGAACACTGAAGCTTTCTTT